This T cell receptor beta chain emerged from a study of blood T cell repertoires in COVID-19. The wider study: PBMCs, B-cell-depleted T cells, or T cells were the source of the cDNA or gDNA that made up the material.

Methods used by the authors: Cell counts per sample came from amplifying reference gene primers. Assay: immunoSEQ multiplex PCR; the TCRdb copy retains only in-frame clones and omits some. The DNA gave D and trimming, while V, J and clone size come from that table. This sample has 210,000 or so clones; over 80% occur once, and the top ten carry roughly 3.7%. Those who participated ranged in age from roughly 18 to 100 years and resided in 24 US areas. The CDR3 is 13 amino acids. V lost 7 bases and J lost 4, with 11 bases in between. CDR1 is SQVTM, CDR2 ANQGSEA, per germline. The TCR was taken from a woman in her 30s who had been exposed to COVID-19. The material sequenced was PBMCs or T cells enriched from blood (not recorded which). This chain links TRBV29-1 with TRBJ1-6, with D possibly being TRBD1 (6 bases). CDR3 sequence (DNA): TGCAGCGCAGGGGAGGCGTATAATTCACCCCTCCACTTT. It translates to CSAGEAYNSPLHF.